This TCR beta chain was recovered during a study of cytomegalovirus exposure and HLA in healthy donors. Whole-study findings and limits: Across HLA loci, a later analysis found differing TCR association rates, with DRB1 most and HLA-C fewest. A missense variant in DCLRE1C was later tied to TCR beta V- and J-gene trimming.

The CMV serostatus of this donor went unrecorded. V dropped 3 bases and J dropped 7 bases, with 16 bases sitting between them. This CDR3 has 15 amino acids. Germline values: CDR1 SGDLS, CDR2 YYNGEE. Turning to this clone: Its antigen remains unidentified.

The primer mix had 60 Vbeta and 13 Jbeta primers. As originally analysed: In a later analysis, some 80 million unique TCR beta chains included roughly 11 million shared by two or more donors. Some clones are missing from TCRdb's copy, which holds only in-frame ones; the method was immunoSEQ multiplex PCR. The V and J calls and clone size come from that table; D and trimming were worked out from the DNA. The sample consists of about 120,000 clones, roughly 69% of them appearing once. The sequenced sample was PBMCs. The receptor was isolated from a human donor in good health. The rearrangement uses TRBV9 and TRBJ1-4; unclear D gene. CDR3 region: CASSADLGGGEKLFF. CDR3 nucleotides: TGTGCCAGCAGCGCTGACCTGGGAGGCGGTGAAAAACTGTTTTTT.